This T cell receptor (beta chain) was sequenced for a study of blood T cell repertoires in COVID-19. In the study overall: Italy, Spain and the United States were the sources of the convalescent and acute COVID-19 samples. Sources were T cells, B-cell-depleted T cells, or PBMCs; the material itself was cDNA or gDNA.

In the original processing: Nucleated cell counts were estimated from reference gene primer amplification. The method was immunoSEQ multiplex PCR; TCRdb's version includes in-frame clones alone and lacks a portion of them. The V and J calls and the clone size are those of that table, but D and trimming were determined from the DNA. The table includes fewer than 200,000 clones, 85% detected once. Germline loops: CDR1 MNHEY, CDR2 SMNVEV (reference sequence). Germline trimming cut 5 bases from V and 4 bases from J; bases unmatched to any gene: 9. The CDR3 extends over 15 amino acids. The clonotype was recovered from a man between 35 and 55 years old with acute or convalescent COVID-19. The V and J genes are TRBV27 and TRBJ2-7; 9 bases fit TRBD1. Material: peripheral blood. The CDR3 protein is CASSAPGQGVYEQYF. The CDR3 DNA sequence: TGTGCCAGCAGTGCCCCGGGACAGGGAGTTTACGAGCAGTACTTC.